This is a list of T cell receptor beta chains from one sample in a study of OX40 agonist ivuxolimab in advanced cancers. Method: immunoSEQ multiplex PCR; TCRdb's copy keeps in-frame clones and lacks some. The table lists tens of thousands of clones, approximately 89% of them singletons. The sequences come from CD4+ or CD8+ T cells sorted from blood, collected in a trial of the OX40 agonist ivuxolimab. The receptors come from an adult with an advanced solid tumor such as melanoma, head and neck, liver or kidney cancer. Each CDR3 is given with its conserved first and last residue. The D gene is left open where the match is weak. Size is stated for part of the rows, as once, few or many counts, or as a class when the clone is expanded.

v_gene: TRBV29-1; j_gene: TRBJ1-2; abundance: -; d_gene: -; CDR3nt: TGCAGCGTTGAAAGTGCAGGGAATAACTATGGCTACACCTTC; CDR3aa: CSVESAGNNYGYTF
v_gene: TRBV19; j_gene: TRBJ2-3; abundance: -; d_gene: TRBD2; CDR3nt: TGTGCCAGTAGTATATTAGCGGGGGTCACAGATACGCAGTATTTT; CDR3aa: CASSILAGVTDTQYF
v_gene: TRBV5-6; j_gene: TRBJ2-5; abundance: -; d_gene: -; CDR3nt: TGTGCCAGCAGCTTGGATGTCTCGGAGACCCAGTACTTC; CDR3aa: CASSLDVSETQYF
v_gene: TRBV5-4; j_gene: TRBJ1-2; abundance: -; d_gene: -; CDR3nt: TGTGCCAGCAGCTTGGATTCTGATGGGCGCATGGCAGTCTATGGCTACACCTTC; CDR3aa: CASSLDSDGRMAVYGYTF
v_gene: TRBV5-4; j_gene: TRBJ2-3; abundance: -; d_gene: TRBD2; CDR3nt: TGTGCCAGCAGCAGCCCGGGGGGGCCGGAGAATACGCAGTATTTT; CDR3aa: CASSSPGGPENTQYF
v_gene: TRBV13; j_gene: TRBJ1-3; abundance: -; d_gene: TRBD1; CDR3nt: TGTGCCGGCAAGGGACAGGCAAGCGACACCATATATTTT; CDR3aa: CAGKGQASDTIYF
v_gene: TRBV6-5; j_gene: TRBJ2-7; abundance: few; d_gene: -; CDR3nt: TGTGCCAGCAGTTTAAACTACGAGCAGTACTTC; CDR3aa: CASSLNYEQYF
v_gene: TRBV25-1; j_gene: TRBJ1-1; abundance: -; d_gene: -; CDR3nt: TGTGCCAGCAGTACAGGTATGAACACTGAAGCTTTCTTT; CDR3aa: CASSTGMNTEAFF
v_gene: TRBV1; j_gene: TRBJ2-1; abundance: -; d_gene: -; CDR3nt: TGCACCAGCAGCCAACCTAGCGGGCCCGCCTCCTACAATGAGCAGTTCTTC; CDR3aa: CTSSQPSGPASYNEQFF
v_gene: TRBV7-9; j_gene: TRBJ2-1; abundance: -; d_gene: -; CDR3nt: TGTGCCAGCAGCTCCGGGTCCACCTACAATGAGCAGTTCTTC; CDR3aa: CASSSGSTYNEQFF